This T cell receptor beta chain was identified during a study of a mutant IDH1 vaccine in newly diagnosed glioma. Study-wide background: Prior therapy was radiotherapy, temozolomide, or both; most received both.

Noted time point: baseline, week 1 (first vaccination visit). Treatment reported: pre-vaccination baseline after standard-of-care therapy. Donors had new WHO grade 3 or 4 IDH1-mutant, ATRX-lost astrocytomas. Libraries were prepared by immunoSEQ multiplex PCR; TCRdb keeps only in-frame clonotypes and omits some of them. Seen here are some 16,000 clones, around 95% observed once, and the top ten hold more than 3.5%. This CDR3 is 16 amino acids long. The germline CDR1 and CDR2 sequences are SGHDT and YYEEEE. Trimming cost V 3 bases and J 4 bases; bases outside gene matches: 10. This receptor was taken from a woman between 18 and 29 years old with glioma. Some clones in this sample may be carry-over from other donors' samples. The rearrangement joins TRBV5-6 to TRBJ2-7; 10 bases are a match to TRBD2. The sequences come from peripheral blood mononuclear cells (PBMCs), collected from a glioma patient treated with radiotherapy, temozolomide or both. The CDR3 reads CASSSLAGSSWYEQYF. The CDR3 DNA follows: TGTGCCAGCAGCTCACTAGCGGGGAGCTCTTGGTACGAGCAGTACTTC.